This T cell receptor beta chain is drawn from a study of CD8 T cell repertoires and HIV-1 epitope variants. Study summary: Epitopes were three Gag families plus Nef HW9 and YT9. Autologous T cell-negative cells served as antigen-presenting cells in equal numbers.

This CDR3 has 15 amino acids. CDR1 is LNHDA and CDR2 is SQIVND in the germline V gene (reference sequence). Trimming removed 5 bases from V and 2 bases from J, with 13 bases in between. To note about this clone: Antigen unknown.

TCR beta CDR3 was sequenced at survey depth on immunoSEQ. Produced via immunoSEQ multiplex PCR; TCRdb's table is partial and in-frame only. The table records 4,500 to 6,500 clones, 66% of them present only once. The V gene is TRBV19, the J gene TRBJ1-5; D is undetermined. The sample taken for sequencing was cultured CD8+ T cells derived from PBMCs. This clonotype originated in a male donor with HIV. CDR3 amino acids: CASSVGEWGNQPQHF. The CDR3, as DNA: TGTGCCAGTAGTGTCGGGGAATGGGGCAATCAGCCCCAGCATTTT.